The present T cell receptor (beta chain) was sequenced within a study of cytomegalovirus exposure and HLA in healthy donors. Study-level findings and limits: DRB1 showed the most TCR associations and HLA-C the fewest in a later analysis, as rates varied by HLA locus. There were reportedly fewer N-insertions in an Asian-associated ancestry cluster than the roughly 670-donor mean, in a later analysis.

Worth noting for this clone: No antigen is known for it.

Germline values: CDR1 ENHRY, CDR2 SYGVKD. The CDR3 sequence is 18 residues long. With V trimmed by 0 bases and J by 6 bases, 7 bases remained unmatched. The PCR was carried out with 60 Vbeta primers and 13 Jbeta primers. Sequenced by immunoSEQ multiplex PCR; TCRdb stores in-frame clones only, minus some. The sample holds around 94,000 clones; 70% to 80% are singletons and the top ten take 9.6%. This receptor was identified in a male donor in good health and CMV-seropositive. The sequencing sample was made of PBMCs. The chain has TRBV10-3 and TRBJ1-6; 11 bases agree with TRBD1. CDR3 sequence (DNA): TGTGCCATCAGTGAGTCGGGACAGGGGGACGGTGGTAATTCACCCCTCCACTTT. It encodes CAISESGQGDGGNSPLHF.